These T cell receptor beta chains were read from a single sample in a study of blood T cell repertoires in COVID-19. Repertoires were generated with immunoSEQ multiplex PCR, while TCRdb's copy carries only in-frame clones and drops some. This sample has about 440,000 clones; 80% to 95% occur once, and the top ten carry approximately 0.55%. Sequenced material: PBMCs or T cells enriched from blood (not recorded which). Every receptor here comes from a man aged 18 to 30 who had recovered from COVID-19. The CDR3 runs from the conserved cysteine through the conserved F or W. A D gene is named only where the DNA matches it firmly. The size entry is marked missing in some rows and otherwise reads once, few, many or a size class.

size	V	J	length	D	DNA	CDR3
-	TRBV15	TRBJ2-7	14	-	TGTGCCACTGCAGCCGGCGGACAGAGACGAGAGCAGTACTTC	CATAAGGQRREQYF
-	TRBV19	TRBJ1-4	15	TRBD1	TGTGCCAGTAGTGTCCCGGGACAGGGGGTTGAAAAACTGTTTTTT	CASSVPGQGVEKLFF
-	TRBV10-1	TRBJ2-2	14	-	TGCGCCAGCAGAAAGACAAGAAACACCGGGGAGCTGTTTTTT	CASRKTRNTGELFF
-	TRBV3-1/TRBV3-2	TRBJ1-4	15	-	TGTGCCAGCAGCCCTCCGACCGGGAGTAATGAAAAACTGTTTTTT	CASSPPTGSNEKLFF
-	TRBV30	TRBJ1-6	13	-	TGTGCGAGGGACTCTGGGGATAATTCACCCCTCCACTTT	CARDSGDNSPLHF
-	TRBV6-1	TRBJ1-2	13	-	TGTGCCAGCAGTGATGGGACAAGCTATGGCTACACCTTC	CASSDGTSYGYTF
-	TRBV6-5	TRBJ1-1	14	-	TGTGCCAGCAGCAGACGGGTGCATGTTACTGAAGCTTTCTTT	CASSRRVHVTEAFF
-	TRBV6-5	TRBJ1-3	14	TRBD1	TGTGCCAGCAGTAGGACAGGGGGAGGGGGCACCATATATTTT	CASSRTGGGGTIYF
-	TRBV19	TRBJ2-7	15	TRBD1	TGTGCCAGTAGTGCTGGGACAGGAGGCGACTACGAGCAGTACTTC	CASSAGTGGDYEQYF
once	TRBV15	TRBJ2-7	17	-	TGTGCCACCAGCAGAGATCCCCACGACAGGCGGAACTACGAGCAGTACTTC	CATSRDPHDRRNYEQYF
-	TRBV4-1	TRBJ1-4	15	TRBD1	TGCGCCAGCAGCCAAGGGGACAGGGGCAGTGAAAAACTGTTTTTT	CASSQGDRGSEKLFF
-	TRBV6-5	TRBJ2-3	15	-	TGTGCCAGCGGAAATAGGTGGACAGGCACAGATACGCAGTATTTT	CASGNRWTGTDTQYF
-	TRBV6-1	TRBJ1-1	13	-	TGTGCCAGCAGTGAAAGGGAGGTCTCTGAAGCTTTCTTT	CASSEREVSEAFF
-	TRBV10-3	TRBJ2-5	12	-	TGTGCCATCAGGGGGACTGAAGAGACCCAGTACTTC	CAIRGTEETQYF
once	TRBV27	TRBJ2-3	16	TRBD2	TGTGCCAGCAGTCCCCGGACTAGCGGGAGTTCTGATACGCAGTATTTT	CASSPRTSGSSDTQYF
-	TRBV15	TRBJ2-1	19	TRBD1	TGTGCCACCAGCAGAGATCGACAGGGGGCTTCGAGCTCCTACAATGAGCAGTTCTTC	CATSRDRQGASSSYNEQFF
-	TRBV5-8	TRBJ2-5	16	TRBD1	TGTGCCAGCAGCTTGGCGTTGGCAGGGGGAACGGAGACCCAGTACTTC	CASSLALAGGTETQYF
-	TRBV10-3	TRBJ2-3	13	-	TGTGCCATCAGTGAGTCGACAGTGGGTACGCAGTATTTT	CAISESTVGTQYF
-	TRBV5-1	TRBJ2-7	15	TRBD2	TGCGCCAGCAGCTTGGATAGCGGGACCAGAGGGGGGCAGTACTTC	CASSLDSGTRGGQYF
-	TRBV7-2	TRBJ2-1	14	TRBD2	TGTGCCAGCAGCTCTAGCGGGGGGGCCTATGAGCAGTTCTTC	CASSSSGGAYEQFF
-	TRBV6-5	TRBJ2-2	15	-	TGTGCCAGTCATAGGGAGGGGGGTGGCACCGGGGAGCTGTTTTTT	CASHREGGGTGELFF
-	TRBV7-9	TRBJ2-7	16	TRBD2	TGTGCCAGCAGCTTAGTTGGCGGCGGGAGGCTCCACGAGCAGTACTTC	CASSLVGGGRLHEQYF
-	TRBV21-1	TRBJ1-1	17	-	TGTGCCAGCAGCAAATCAGCTCGGGGTATTGAGAACACTGAAGCTTTCTTT	CASSKSARGIENTEAFF
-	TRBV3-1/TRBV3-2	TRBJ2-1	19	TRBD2	TGTGCCAGCAGCCAAGATTTTGCGCTAGCGGGGGGGAAGGGCAATGAGCAGTTCTTC	CASSQDFALAGGKGNEQFF
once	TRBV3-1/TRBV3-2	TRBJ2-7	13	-	TGTGCCAGCAGCCACGGGTCCGTCGACGAGCAGTACTTC	CASSHGSVDEQYF
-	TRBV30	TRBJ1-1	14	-	TGTGCCTGGAGTAAGGGCAGGGGCAACACTGAAGCTTTCTTT	CAWSKGRGNTEAFF
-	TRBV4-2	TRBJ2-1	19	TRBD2	TGTGCCAGCAGCCAAGACGCGACTAGCGGGAACCCCCGCAGTCTTGAGCAGTTCTTC	CASSQDATSGNPRSLEQFF
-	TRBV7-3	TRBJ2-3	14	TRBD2	TGTGCCAGCAGCTGGGGAGCGGGAGCAGATACGCAGTATTTT	CASSWGAGADTQYF
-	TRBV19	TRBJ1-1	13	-	TGTGCCAGCTCCGGGACAATGAACACTGAAGCTTTCTTT	CASSGTMNTEAFF
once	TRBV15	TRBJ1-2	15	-	TGTGCCACCAATCGCGGGACGGATCCTAACTATGGCTACACCTTC	CATNRGTDPNYGYTF
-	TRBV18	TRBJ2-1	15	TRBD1	TGTGCCAGCTCACCTGCGGGACAGGAGTACAATGAGCAGTTCTTC	CASSPAGQEYNEQFF
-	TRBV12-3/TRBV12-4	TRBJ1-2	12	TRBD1	TGTGCCAGCAGGCCGCTTCAGGGGGTCTACACCTTC	CASRPLQGVYTF
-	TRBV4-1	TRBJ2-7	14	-	TGCGCCAGCAGCCAAGTTGGCAGGGAGGATCGTAGGTACTTC	CASSQVGREDRRYF
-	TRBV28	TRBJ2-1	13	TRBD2	TGTGCCAGCAGTAGCGGGAGCCGCAATGAGCAGTTCTTC	CASSSGSRNEQFF
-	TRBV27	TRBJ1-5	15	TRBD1	TGTGCCAGCAGTTCATGGACAGGGGCAATTCAGCCCCAGCATTTT	CASSSWTGAIQPQHF
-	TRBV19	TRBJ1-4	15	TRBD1	TGTGCCAGTACCCCCCCGGGACAGAGGACTGAAAAACTGTTTTTT	CASTPPGQRTEKLFF
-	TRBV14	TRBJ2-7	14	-	TGTGCCAGCAGCCAGGTAACAGGGTCCTACGAGCAGTACTTC	CASSQVTGSYEQYF
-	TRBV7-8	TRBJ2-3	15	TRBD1	TGTGCCAGCAGCCAAGACAGGGGACGGGGAGATACGCAGTATTTT	CASSQDRGRGDTQYF
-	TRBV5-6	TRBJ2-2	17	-	TGTGCCAGCAGCTTTTATCTCAGGGGCAGAAACACCGGGGAGCTGTTTTTT	CASSFYLRGRNTGELFF
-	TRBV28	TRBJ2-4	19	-	TGTGCCAGCAGTTTTTTTTTCGTCGGAGCGGACCAAGCCAAAAACATTCAGTACTTC	CASSFFFVGADQAKNIQYF
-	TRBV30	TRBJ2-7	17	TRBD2	TGTGCCTGGAGTTCCAACCTATTAGGACTAGCGGGAGACGAGCAGTACTTC	CAWSSNLLGLAGDEQYF
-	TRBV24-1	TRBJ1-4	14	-	TGTGCCACCAGGGCGGGACCGAGTAATGAAAAACTGTTTTTT	CATRAGPSNEKLFF
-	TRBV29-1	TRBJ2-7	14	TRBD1	TGCAGCGTTGAGATACAGGGGGACTCCTACGAGCAGTACTTC	CSVEIQGDSYEQYF